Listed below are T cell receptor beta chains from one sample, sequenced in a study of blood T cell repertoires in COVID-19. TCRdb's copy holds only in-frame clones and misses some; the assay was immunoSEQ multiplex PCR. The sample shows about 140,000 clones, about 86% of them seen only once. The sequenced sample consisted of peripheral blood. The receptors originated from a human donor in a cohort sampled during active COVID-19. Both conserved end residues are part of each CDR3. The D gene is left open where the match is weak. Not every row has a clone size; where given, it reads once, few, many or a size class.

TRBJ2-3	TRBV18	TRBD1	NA	TGTGCCAGCTCGGCAGGGGGCTGGGGAGATACGCAGTATTTT	CASSAGGWGDTQYF
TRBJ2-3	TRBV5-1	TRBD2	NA	TGCGCCAGCAGAACTAGCGGCGGGGTAGATACGCAGTATTTT	CASRTSGGVDTQYF
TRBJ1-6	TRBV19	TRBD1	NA	TGTGCCAGTAGTACGGAGGGGACAGGGGGTTCACCCCTCCACTTT	CASSTEGTGGSPLHF
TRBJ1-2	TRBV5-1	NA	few	TGCGCCAGCAAGCAGGGGACAACTCCGGATCGTGGCTACACCTTC	CASKQGTTPDRGYTF
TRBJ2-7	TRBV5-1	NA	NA	TGCGCCAGCAGCCTCGGGACACCATACGAGCAGTACTTC	CASSLGTPYEQYF
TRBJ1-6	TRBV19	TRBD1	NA	TGTGCCAGTAGTGCAACGGGGACAGGGAGTAATTCACCCCTCCACTTT	CASSATGTGSNSPLHF
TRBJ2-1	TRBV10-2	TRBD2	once	TGCGCCAGCAGTGAGACGGGGGGGTACTCCTACAATGAGCAGTTCTTC	CASSETGGYSYNEQFF
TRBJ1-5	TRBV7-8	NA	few	TGTGCCAGCAGCTTAGAAGGCAGGGGCAATCAGCCCCAGCATTTT	CASSLEGRGNQPQHF
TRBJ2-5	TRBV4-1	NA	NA	TGCGCCAGCAGCCAAGATGGCCTAGCGACAGAGACCCAGTACTTC	CASSQDGLATETQYF
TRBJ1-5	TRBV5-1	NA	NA	TGCGCCAGCAGCTTACAGGGTGGGAGCAATCAGCCCCAGCATTTT	CASSLQGGSNQPQHF
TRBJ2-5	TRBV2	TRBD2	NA	TGTGCCAGCAAGGTGACCCCGCTAGCGGGGTCTGTGACCCAGTACTTC	CASKVTPLAGSVTQYF
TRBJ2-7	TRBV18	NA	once	TGTGCCAGCTCACCACCAACGAGCTCCTACGAGCAGTACTTC	CASSPPTSSYEQYF
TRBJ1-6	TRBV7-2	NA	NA	TGTGCCAGCAGCTTAGCTGAGAGCTCCTATAATTCACCCCTCCACTTT	CASSLAESSYNSPLHF
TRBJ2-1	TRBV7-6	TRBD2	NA	TGTGCCAGCACCCAGATCGGGACTAGCGGGGGGGGTAATGAGCAGTTCTTC	CASTQIGTSGGGNEQFF
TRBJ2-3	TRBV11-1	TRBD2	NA	TGTGCCAGCAGCTTAGGGCGGGGGACAGATACGCAGTATTTT	CASSLGRGTDTQYF
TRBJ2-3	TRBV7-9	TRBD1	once	TGTGCCAGCAGCAAAGGAGCCGGGACAGGGGTTTCAGATACGCAGTATTTT	CASSKGAGTGVSDTQYF
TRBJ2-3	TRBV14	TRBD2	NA	TGTGCCAGCAGCCAAGATTATCTAGCGGGGTTTAGAGGGCAGTATTTT	CASSQDYLAGFRGQYF
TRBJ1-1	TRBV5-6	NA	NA	TGTGCCAGCAGGCGCATCGCAGGGAACACTGAAGCTTTCTTT	CASRRIAGNTEAFF
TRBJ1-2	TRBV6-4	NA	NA	TGTGCCAGCAGTGACTCAAATCAGCTCGGGGGCTACACCTTC	CASSDSNQLGGYTF
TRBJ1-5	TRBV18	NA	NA	TGTGCCAGCTCCTCGGGAGGGGGGAGCAATCAGCCCCAGCATTTT	CASSSGGGSNQPQHF
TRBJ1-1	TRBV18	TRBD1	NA	TGTGCCAGCTCACCACACAGGGGCATGAACACTGAAGCTTTCTTT	CASSPHRGMNTEAFF
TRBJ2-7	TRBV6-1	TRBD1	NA	TGTGCCAGCAGTGAACGACAGGGAGCCTACGAGCAGTACTTC	CASSERQGAYEQYF
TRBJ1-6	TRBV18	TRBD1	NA	TGTGCCAGCTCACCGCAACAGGGGGCCTATAATTCACCCCTCCACTTT	CASSPQQGAYNSPLHF
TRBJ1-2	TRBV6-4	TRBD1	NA	TGTGCCAGCAGTGACTCGAACAGGGGGATTGAGAGCTACACCTTC	CASSDSNRGIESYTF
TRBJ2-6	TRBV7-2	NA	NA	TGTGCCAGCACCCTCTCTGGGGCCAACGTCCTGACTTTC	CASTLSGANVLTF
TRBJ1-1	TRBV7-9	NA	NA	TGTGCCAGCAGCTTAATGCAGGACACTGAAGCTTTCTTT	CASSLMQDTEAFF
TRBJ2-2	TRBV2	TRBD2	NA	TGTGCCAGCAGTTCTAGCGGGGGGGCCTCCGGGGAGCTGTTTTTT	CASSSSGGASGELFF
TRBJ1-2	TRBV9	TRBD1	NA	TGTGCCAGCAGCGTAGCCACCGGGACAGCCTACTATGGCTACACCTTC	CASSVATGTAYYGYTF
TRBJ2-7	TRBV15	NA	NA	TGTGCCACCAGCAGAGATAAACAGTCCTACGAGCAGTACTTC	CATSRDKQSYEQYF
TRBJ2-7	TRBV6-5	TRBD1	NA	TGTGCCAGCAGTTACTCTTCAAACAGGGGTTCCTACGAGCAGTACTTC	CASSYSSNRGSYEQYF
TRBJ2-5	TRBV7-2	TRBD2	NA	TGTGCCAGCAGCTTAGGAGGAGCGGGGGGGCTAGAGACCCAGTACTTC	CASSLGGAGGLETQYF
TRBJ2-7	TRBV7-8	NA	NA	TGTGCCAGCAGCCCCAGTAGGGGGACCTACGAGCAGTACTTC	CASSPSRGTYEQYF